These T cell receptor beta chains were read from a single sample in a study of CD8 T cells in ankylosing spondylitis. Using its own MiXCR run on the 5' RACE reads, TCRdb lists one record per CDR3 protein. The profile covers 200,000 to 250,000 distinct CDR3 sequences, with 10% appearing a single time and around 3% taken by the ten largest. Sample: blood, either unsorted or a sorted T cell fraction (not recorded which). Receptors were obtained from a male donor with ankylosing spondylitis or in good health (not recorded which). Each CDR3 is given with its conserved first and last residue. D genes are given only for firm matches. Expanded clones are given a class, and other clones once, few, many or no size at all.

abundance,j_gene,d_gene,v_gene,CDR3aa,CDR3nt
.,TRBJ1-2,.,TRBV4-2,CASSLNTRAEGGYTF,TGTGCCAGCAGCCTCAACACCCGGGCCGAGGGAGGCTACACCTTC
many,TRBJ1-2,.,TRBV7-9,CASSPGGPRGYTF,TGTGCCAGCAGCCCGGGTGGGCCGAGAGGCTACACCTTC
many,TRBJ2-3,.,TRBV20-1,CSARLRALRLVGADTQYF,TGCAGTGCTAGACTCCGGGCCCTGAGGTTGGTTGGCGCAGATACGCAGTATTTT
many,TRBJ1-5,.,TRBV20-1,CSASGYSNQPQHF,TGCAGTGCTAGTGGTTATAGCAATCAGCCCCAGCATTTT
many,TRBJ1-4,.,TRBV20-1,CSANGGKEKLFF,TGCAGTGCTAACGGGGGCAAAGAAAAACTGTTTTTT
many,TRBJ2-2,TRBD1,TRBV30,CAWSPQGEYTGELFF,TGTGCCTGGAGTCCCCAGGGGGAATACACCGGGGAGCTGTTTTTT
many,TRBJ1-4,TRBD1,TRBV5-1,CASSLPDREREKLFF,TGCGCCAGCAGCCTACCGGACAGGGAAAGGGAAAAACTGTTTTTT
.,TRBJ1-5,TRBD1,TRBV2,CASSERTGFQPQHF,TGTGCCAGCAGTGAAAGGACAGGGTTTCAGCCCCAGCATTTT
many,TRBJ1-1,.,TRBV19,CASSPPVRVGTEAFF,TGTGCCAGTAGTCCCCCAGTCCGGGTAGGCACTGAAGCTTTCTTT
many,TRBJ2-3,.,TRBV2,CASSEGGFSTDTQYF,TGTGCCAGCAGTGAAGGGGGGTTTAGCACAGATACGCAGTATTTT
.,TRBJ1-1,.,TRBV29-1,CSVGSGDKAEAFF,TGCAGCGTTGGCTCCGGGGATAAGGCTGAAGCTTTCTTT
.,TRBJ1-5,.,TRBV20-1,CCARDRDFGARSNQPQHF,TGCTGTGCTAGAGACCGGGACTTCGGGGCACGGAGCAATCAGCCCCAGCATTTT
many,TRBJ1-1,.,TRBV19,CASSPQGLNTEAFF,TGTGCCAGTAGTCCACAGGGATTGAACACTGAAGCTTTCTTT
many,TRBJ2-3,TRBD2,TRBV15,CATSRSGTSGTDTQYF,TGTGCCACCAGCCGATCCGGGACTAGCGGCACAGATACGCAGTATTTT
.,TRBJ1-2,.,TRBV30,CAWSVRSYGYTF,TGTGCCTGGAGTGTAAGGAGTTACGGCTACACCTTC
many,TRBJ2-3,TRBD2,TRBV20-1,CSARGQKRELADTQYF,TGCAGTGCTAGAGGTCAAAAGCGGGAGTTGGCAGATACGCAGTATTTT
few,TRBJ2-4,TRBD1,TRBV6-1,CASDQGAQLAAKNIQYF,TGTGCCAGCGATCAGGGGGCCCAACTCGCAGCCAAAAACATTCAGTACTTC
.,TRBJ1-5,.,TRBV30,CAGEVGGGQPQHF,TGTGCAGGGGAAGTCGGAGGAGGACAGCCCCAGCATTTT
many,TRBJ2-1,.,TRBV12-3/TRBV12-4,CASSTLYNEQFF,TGTGCCAGCAGTACCCTCTACAATGAGCAGTTCTTC
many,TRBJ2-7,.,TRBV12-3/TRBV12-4,CASSSSRLAEQYF,TGTGCCAGCAGCTCCTCACGGCTAGCCGAGCAGTACTTC
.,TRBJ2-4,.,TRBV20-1,CSARTNKNIQYF,TGCAGTGCTAGGACTAACAAAAACATTCAGTACTTC
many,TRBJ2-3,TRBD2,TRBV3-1,CASRSGGGITDTQYF,TGTGCCAGCAGATCCGGCGGGGGGATCACAGATACGCAGTATTTT
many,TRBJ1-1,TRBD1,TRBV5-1,CASSRDRGTEAFF,TGTGCCAGCAGCCGGGACAGGGGAACTGAAGCTTTCTTT
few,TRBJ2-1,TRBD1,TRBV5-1,CASSRTTGSYNEQFF,TGCGCCAGCAGCCGGACGACAGGGTCGTACAATGAGCAGTTCTTC
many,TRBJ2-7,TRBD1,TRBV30,CAWSPRPGQGYEQYF,TGTGCCTGGAGTCCTCGTCCCGGACAGGGCTACGAGCAGTACTTC
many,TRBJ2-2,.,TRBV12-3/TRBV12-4,CASTPGGLDTGELFF,TGTGCCAGCACCCCCGGGGGGCTCGACACCGGGGAGCTGTTTTTT
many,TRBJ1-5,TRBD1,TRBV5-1,CASSLAGQGNQPQHF,TGCGCCAGCAGCTTGGCGGGACAGGGCAATCAGCCCCAGCATTTT
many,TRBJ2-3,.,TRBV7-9,CASSFLGAREDTQYF,TGTGCCAGCAGCTTTTTAGGAGCCAGGGAAGATACGCAGTATTTT
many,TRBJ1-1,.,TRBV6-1,CASSLTETNTEAFF,TGTGCCAGCAGCCTGACAGAGACGAACACTGAAGCTTTCTTT
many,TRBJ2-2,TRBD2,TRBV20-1,CSAGRAGNTGELFF,TGCAGTGCCGGGAGGGCCGGGAACACCGGGGAGCTGTTTTTT
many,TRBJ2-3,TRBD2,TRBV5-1,CATRASGDHYTDTQYF,TGCGCCACCCGAGCGAGCGGGGATCACTACACAGATACGCAGTATTTT
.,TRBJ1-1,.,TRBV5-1,CASSPPGLQRRGTEAFF,TGCGCCAGCAGCCCGCCGGGGTTACAGCGACGTGGCACTGAAGCTTTCTTT
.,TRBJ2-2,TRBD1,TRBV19,CASSMTGLTGELFF,TGTGCCAGTAGTATGACAGGGCTTACCGGGGAGCTGTTTTTT
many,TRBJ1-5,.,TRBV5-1,CASSLDGDQPQHF,TGCGCCAGCAGCTTGGATGGAGATCAGCCCCAGCATTTT
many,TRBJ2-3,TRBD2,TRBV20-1,CSAANSGRDTDTQYF,TGCAGTGCTGCCAATAGCGGGAGGGACACAGATACGCAGTATTTT
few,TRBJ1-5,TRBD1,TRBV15,CATSSNRGPGPQHF,TGTGCCACCAGCAGTAACAGGGGACCGGGGCCCCAGCATTTT
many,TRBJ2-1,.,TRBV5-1,CASSPHRPGNEQFF,TGCGCCAGCAGCCCCCATCGACCTGGTAATGAGCAGTTCTTC
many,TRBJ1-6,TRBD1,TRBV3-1,CASSQNHRTGRNSPLHF,TGTGCCAGCAGCCAAAACCACCGGACAGGACGAAATTCACCCCTCCACTTT
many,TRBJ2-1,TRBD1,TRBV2,CASIPLRTGTNEQFF,TGTGCCAGCATACCCCTCCGGACAGGGACCAATGAGCAGTTCTTC
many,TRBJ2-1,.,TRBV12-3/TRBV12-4,CASSLRGYNEQFF,TGTGCCAGCAGTCTTCGGGGTTACAATGAGCAGTTCTTC
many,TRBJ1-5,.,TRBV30,CAWSRGNQPQHF,TGTGCCTGGAGCAGGGGCAATCAGCCCCAGCATTTT
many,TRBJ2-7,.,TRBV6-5,CASSYVLLGEQYF,TGTGCCAGCAGTTACGTCCTGTTGGGCGAGCAGTACTTC
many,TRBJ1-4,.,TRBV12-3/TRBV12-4,CASSLRTASYEKLFF,TGTGCCAGCAGTCTCAGGACAGCCTCCTATGAAAAACTGTTTTTT
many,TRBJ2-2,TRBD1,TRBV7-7,CATQGATNTGELFF,TGTGCCACCCAGGGGGCTACGAACACCGGGGAGCTGTTTTTT
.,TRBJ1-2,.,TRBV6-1,CASSEAREGFGGYTF,TGTGCCAGCAGTGAAGCGCGAGAGGGGTTTGGGGGCTACACCTTC
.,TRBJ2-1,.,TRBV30,CAWSVLGKEQFF,TGTGCCTGGAGTGTACTAGGGAAGGAGCAGTTCTTC
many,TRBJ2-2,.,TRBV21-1,CASRKSQGATNTGELFF,TGTGCCAGCAGAAAAAGTCAGGGGGCGACGAACACCGGGGAGCTGTTTTTT
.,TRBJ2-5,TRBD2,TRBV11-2,CASSLEGLAGIRETQYF,TGTGCCAGCAGCTTAGAAGGCCTAGCGGGGATCCGAGAGACCCAGTACTTC
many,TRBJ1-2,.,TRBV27,CASSLTGVGGYTF,TGTGCCAGCAGTTTAACCGGGGTTGGTGGCTACACCTTC
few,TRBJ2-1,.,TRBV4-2,CASSQWHNNEQFF,TGTGCCAGCAGCCAATGGCACAACAATGAGCAGTTCTTC
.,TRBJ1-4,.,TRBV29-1,CSGGSDSEKLFF,TGCAGCGGGGGAAGTGACTCGGAAAAACTGTTTTTT
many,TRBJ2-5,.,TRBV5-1,CASSPGQLQETQYF,TGCGCCAGCAGCCCCGGACAGCTCCAAGAGACCCAGTACTTC
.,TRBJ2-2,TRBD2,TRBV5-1,CASSGWTSGGELFF,TGCGCCAGCAGCGGATGGACTAGCGGCGGGGAGCTGTTTTTT